This T cell receptor (beta chain) was profiled in a study of molecular identifiers for immune sequencing clone quantification (dated by TCRdb to the late 2010s). For the study in its entirety: For a replicate experiment, RNA from roughly 20,000 or 100,000 naive CD8 T cells was divided into five aliquots, and four of the five aliquots were sequenced. The study was a methods study using CD8 T cells to benchmark molecular-identifier clustering-based TCR repertoire sequencing (MIDCIRS) and TCR RNA copy counting. Study-level results and caveats: Highly expanded clone sizes could be underestimated if identical TCR molecules share a barcode. In CMV-specific effector cells, over 97% of molecules were held by clones above 20 RNA copies, whereas under 1% of molecules were held by such clones in naive cells. A single cell's worth of spiked-in Jurkat TCR RNA was reported detectable even among 850,000 to 1,000,000 naive CD8 T cells. Modeling indicated about 3 TCR RNA copies recovered per cell, compared with about 10 by digital PCR, which implies a capture efficiency of 25% to 35%. When barcode sub-clustering was omitted, TCR diversity was inflated by chimeric consensus sequences, with chimeras reaching as high as 47%. Spiked-in Jurkat TCR RNA (roughly 10 copies' worth), which is not part of the donor repertoire, was contained in the naive libraries.

This clonotype was detected many times. The antigen this receptor binds is unknown. Within one base of it there is no much larger clone, and no base qualities were kept. The library was built by means of PCR. TCRdb names NextSeq 500 as the instrument used. Bulk TCR libraries were made following a previously described method, with the TCR primers given in Table S5. The Qiagen AllPrep DNA/RNA kit was used to purify total RNA. Before analysis, reads from multiple sequencing runs of one library were combined. As for the original processing: Reads were retained only if the reads had an exact TCR constant sequence, and the retained reads were trimmed to 150 nt and grouped according to their 12-nt molecular barcodes. Within each barcode group, reads were sub-clustered at a 15% Levenshtein threshold, and quality-weighted consensus sequences were built per RNA molecule. Non-functional sequences were removed, as were lower-count sequences one edit away from another. Based on a fit of two negative binomial distributions, barcode sub-clusters having less than 20% of the maximum read count were discarded. TCRdb's own reprocessing of the public reads used fastp at Q25 and MiXCR and kept productive beta chains. One record per CDR3 amino acid sequence lists the most common genes and DNA. TCRdb, not the authors, supplied the V and J calls. This sample comprises some 91,000 distinct CDR3 sequences, 24% of them detected only once. In total, the top ten clones hold 0.94% of the sample.

Libraries of naive CD8 T cells were generated from roughly 21,000 to 960,000 sorted cells, with 10%, 30% or 50% of the purified RNA used. Naive CD8 T cells, defined as CD8+CD4-CCR7+CD45RA+, were FACS-sorted into RLT Plus buffer on a BD FACSAria II. Detection sensitivity was tested by spiking Jurkat RNA equal to fewer than twelve TCR copies' worth into samples containing about 17,000-1,000,000 naive CD8 T cells. CD8 T cells were enriched with RosetteSep CD8+ T Cell Enrichment Cocktail and Ficoll-Paque, followed by ACK red cell lysis. Sample: naive CD8+ T cells from blood, with Jurkat cell RNA spiked in. The sample's cell subset or site label, decoded: FACS-sorted CD8+CD4-CCR7+CD45RA+ naive T cells. This TCR was recovered from a human donor in good health. Some libraries in this study had Jurkat cell RNA spiked in.

The nucleotide sequence reads as follows: TGTGCCATCAGTGATTTTGAGGGGGGTACCTACGAGCAGTACTTC. Translated, it gives CAISDFEGGTYEQYF. The chain is assembled from TRBV10-3 and TRBJ2-7; the D gene is perhaps TRBD1 or TRBD2, as each covers 6 bases. Via the germline V gene, CDR1 is ENHRY and CDR2 SYGVKD. Spanning cysteine to phenylalanine, the CDR3 consists of 15 amino acids. Only the CDR3 region is kept as DNA, spanning 45 bases read in frame from base 1. V drops 3 bases and J drops 2 bases, leaving 14 bases in between.